This T cell receptor (beta chain) was recorded in a study of patients and donors after allogeneic stem cell transplantation. TCRdb processed the RT-PCR reads anew with MiXCR; each CDR3 protein has one entry. This table has fewer than 30,000 distinct CDR3 sequences, about 45% appearing once. This CDR3 spans 15 amino acids. Trimming shortened V by 1 base and J by 2 bases, and 8 bases separated the two germline ends. The germline V gene encodes CDR1 LGHDT and CDR2 YNNKEL (reference sequence). This clonotype was obtained from a human donor who was either an allogeneic HSCT recipient or a stem cell or donor lymphocyte infusion donor (not recorded which). It is not recorded whose cells these are; they may come from a transplant donor. Sequencing used blood, either unsorted or a sorted T cell fraction (not recorded which). The chain employs TRBV3-1 and TRBJ2-2; D possibly corresponds to TRBD2 (5 bases). The CDR3 loop reads CASSQGLPNTGELFF. CDR3 sequence (DNA): TGTGCCAGCAGCCAAGGACTACCAAACACCGGGGAGCTGTTTTTT.